These 8 T cell receptor beta chains came from one sample sequenced in a study of blood T cell repertoires in COVID-19. Assay used: immunoSEQ multiplex PCR; TCRdb lists only in-frame clones, some missing. The repertoire holds over 150,000 clones, with roughly 84% as singletons. Sequencing was performed on peripheral blood. These receptors came from a woman in her thirties or forties with COVID-19, enrolled during active disease.

This clone showed up just once. The same CDR3 can be traced to other DNA sequences in this sample. The chain has TRBV11-3 and TRBJ2-5; no firm D call. The germline gives CDR1 SGHNT, CDR2 YENEEA. Between the trimmed V and J ends, which lost 1 base and 1 base, there was a span of 7 bases. CDR3 length equals 14 residues. The CDR3 DNA reads as TGTGCCAGCAGCTTAGGTGGCGGCCAAGAGACCCAGTACTTC. This codes for CASSLGGGQETQYF. Using reference TRBV11-3 and TRBJ2-5 for the parts outside the CDR3, the full variable domain is EAGVVQSPRYKIIEKKQPVAFWCNPISGHNTLYWYLQNLGQGPELLIRYENEEAVDDSQLPKDRFSAERLKGVDSTLKIQPAELGDSAVYLCASSLGGGQETQYFGPGTRLLVL.

The chain employs TRBV24-1 and TRBJ2-3; TRBD1 matches 9 bases. This CDR3 contains 17 residues. Looked up from germline, CDR1 is KGHDR and CDR2 is SFDVKD. Trimming took 1 base from V and 3 from J; bases not matched to a gene: 7. CDR3 in amino acids: CATSDFGGQGTTDTQYF. CDR3 in DNA: TGTGCCACCAGTGATTTCGGGGGACAGGGTACGACAGATACGCAGTATTTT.

In DNA form, the CDR3 reads TGTGCCAGCAGTTCTAGCGGGGGGACTTACAATGAGCAGTTCTTC. It is translated as CASSSSGGTYNEQFF. V gene TRBV11-2 combines with J gene TRBJ2-1, with 11 nucleotides matching TRBD2. This CDR3 is 15 amino acids long. The germline CDR1 and CDR2 sequences are SGHAT and FQNNGV. With V trimmed by 6 bases and J by 4 bases, 5 bases remained unmatched.

This chain connects TRBV7-2 to TRBJ2-7, with 8 nucleotides matching TRBD1. CDR1 SGHTA and CDR2 FQGNSA come from the germline V gene. This CDR3 has 16 amino acids. V was pared by 1 base and J by 2 bases, with 7 bases of the junction left unmatched. The CDR3 reads CASSLDGTGPTYEQYF. The CDR3 DNA sequence: TGTGCCAGCAGCTTAGACGGGACAGGTCCTACCTACGAGCAGTACTTC.

The rearrangement links TRBV29-1 to TRBJ1-2, with 7 bases identical to TRBD1. V shed 6 bases and J 5 bases; nucleotides not matched to a gene: 18. Germline-derived CDR1 and CDR2 are SQVTM and ANQGSEA. This CDR3 comprises 16 residues. CDR3 bases: TGCAGCGTATTAAACCCAGTTCGGACAGGCGCTTATGGCTACACCTTC. The encoded protein is CSVLNPVRTGAYGYTF.

The chain couples TRBV19 to TRBJ1-1, with D unclear. Trimming cost V 2 bases and J 0 bases, with 10 bases left between them. CDR3 length: 15 residues. CDR1 is LNHDA and CDR2 is SQIVND in the germline V gene (reference sequence). The CDR3 DNA reads as TGTGCCAGTAGTATAATGTCCACTCTGAACACTGAAGCTTTCTTT. Residues: CASSIMSTLNTEAFF.

The V call is TRBV3-1 (or the pseudogene TRBV3-2), the J call TRBJ1-6, with TRBD1 as a possible D gene (5 bases). Trimming cost V 4 bases and J 0 bases, with 10 bases left between them. This CDR3 region has 16 residues. Germline lookup yields CDR1 LGHDT and CDR2 YNNKEL (reference sequence). The CDR3 here is CASSPDSVSYNSPLHF. In nucleotides, the CDR3 is TGTGCCAGCAGCCCCGACAGCGTCTCCTATAATTCACCCCTCCACTTT.

The chain carries TRBV10-1 and TRBJ1-2; a weak D match, TRBD1 (6 bases). V dropped 2 bases and J dropped 4 bases, with 8 bases sitting between them. The CDR3 extends over 13 amino acids. Per the germline V gene, CDR1 is WNHNN and CDR2 is SYGVQD (reference sequence). The DNA for the CDR3 is TGCGCCAGCAGTGAGCAGGGGAGCTATGGCTACACCTTC. Its protein is CASSEQGSYGYTF.